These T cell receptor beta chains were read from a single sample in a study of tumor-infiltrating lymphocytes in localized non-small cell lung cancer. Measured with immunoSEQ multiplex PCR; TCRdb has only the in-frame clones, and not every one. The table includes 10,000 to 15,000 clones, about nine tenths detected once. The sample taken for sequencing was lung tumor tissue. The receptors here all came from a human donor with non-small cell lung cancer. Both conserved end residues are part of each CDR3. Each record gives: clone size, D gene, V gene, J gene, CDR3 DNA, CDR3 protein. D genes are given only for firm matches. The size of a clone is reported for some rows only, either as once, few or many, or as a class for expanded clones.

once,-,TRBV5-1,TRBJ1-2,TGCGCCAGCAGCTTGGAAGTGGGGAACTATGGCTACACCTTC,CASSLEVGNYGYTF
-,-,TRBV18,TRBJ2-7,TGTGCCAGCTCACCGGTCAGGGCACCGGTCTCCCACGAGCAGTACTTC,CASSPVRAPVSHEQYF
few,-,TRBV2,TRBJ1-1,TGTGCCAGCAGTATGAACACTGAAGCTTTCTTT,CASSMNTEAFF
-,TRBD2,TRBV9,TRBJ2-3,TGTGCCAGCAGCGTAGTTCTAGCGGGAACCACAGATACGCAGTATTTT,CASSVVLAGTTDTQYF
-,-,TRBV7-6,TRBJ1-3,TGTGCCAGCAGCCCAGAGCAGGGGCACGGGCTAAACACCATATATTTT,CASSPEQGHGLNTIYF
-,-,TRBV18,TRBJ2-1,TGTGCCAGCTCACCGCCCATCTCGCGGGGACTCCCTTTGGCCTATGAACAGTTCTTC,CASSPPISRGLPLAYEQFF
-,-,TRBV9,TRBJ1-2,TGTGCCAGCAGCGCAGGAAACTATGGCTACACCTTC,CASSAGNYGYTF
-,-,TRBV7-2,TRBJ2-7,TGTGCCAGCAGCTTTAGGGACACCTCCTACGAGCAGTACTTC,CASSFRDTSYEQYF
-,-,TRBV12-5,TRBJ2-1,TGTGCTAGTGGTTTGATCACTATGTACAATGAGCAGTTCTTC,CASGLITMYNEQFF
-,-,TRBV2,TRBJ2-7,TGTGCCAGCAGTGTGGCTGGACAGTCCTACGAGCAGTACTTC,CASSVAGQSYEQYF
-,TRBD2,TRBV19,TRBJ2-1,TGTGCCAGTAGTGCCCAAAGCGGGAGGGCCAGGAATGAGCAGTTCTTC,CASSAQSGRARNEQFF
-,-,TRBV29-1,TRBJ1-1,TGCAGCTCGGGACTGCTGAACACTGAAGCTTTCTTT,CSSGLLNTEAFF
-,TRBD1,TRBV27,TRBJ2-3,TGTGCCAGCAGCCCAACAGACAGGGGATTAAGCACAGATACGCAGTATTTT,CASSPTDRGLSTDTQYF
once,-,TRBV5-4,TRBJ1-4,TGTGCCAGCAGCGGGACGGTTAATGAAAAACTGTTTTTT,CASSGTVNEKLFF
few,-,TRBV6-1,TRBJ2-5,TGTGCCAGCAGTGAATGGAGCCATAGCGGCCAAGAGACCCAGTACTTC,CASSEWSHSGQETQYF
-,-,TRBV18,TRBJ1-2,TGTGCCAGCTCGTCCGGGCCAACCGGGACAAGCGGGGGTGGCTACACCTTC,CASSSGPTGTSGGGYTF
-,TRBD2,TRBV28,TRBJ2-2,TGTGCCAGCAGTCTACCGGGACTAGCGGGAGCCGGGGAGCTGTTTTTT,CASSLPGLAGAGELFF
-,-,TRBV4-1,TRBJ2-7,TGCGCCAGCAGCCAAGAATACGGACATCCCTACGAGCAGTACTTC,CASSQEYGHPYEQYF
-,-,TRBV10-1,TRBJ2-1,TGCGCCAGCAGGCCCAAGGGGCGAGACAATGAGCAGTTCTTC,CASRPKGRDNEQFF
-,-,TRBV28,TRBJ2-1,TGTGCCAGCCGTGGGGGGACTGAGCAGTTCTTC,CASRGGTEQFF
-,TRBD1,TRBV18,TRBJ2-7,TGTGCCAGCTCATTTAATGAGGGGGCAACCGAGCAGTACTTC,CASSFNEGATEQYF
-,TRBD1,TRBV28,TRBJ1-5,TGTGCCAGCAGTCCCATCCGACAGGGGGCAAATCAGCCCCAGCATTTT,CASSPIRQGANQPQHF
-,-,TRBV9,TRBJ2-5,TGTGCCAGCAGCGTAGAAGGGTCACCCCCCGAGACCCAGTACTTC,CASSVEGSPPETQYF
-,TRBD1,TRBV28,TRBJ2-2,TGTGCCAGCGCCTACGCCGGGACAGGGAACACCGGGGAGCTGTTTTTT,CASAYAGTGNTGELFF
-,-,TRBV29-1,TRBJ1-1,TGCAGCGTATTAGGGTCGGAGACTGAAGCTTTCTTT,CSVLGSETEAFF
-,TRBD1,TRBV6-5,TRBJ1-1,TGTGCCAGCAGTGCCGGGACAGGGGTTTCAGCTTTCTTT,CASSAGTGVSAFF
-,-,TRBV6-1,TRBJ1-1,TGTGCCAGCAGTGATTTTCTGAACACTGAAGCTTTCTTT,CASSDFLNTEAFF
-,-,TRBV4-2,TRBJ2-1,TGTGCCAGCAGTACCGGCCCAGGGGGGAACAATGAGCAGTTCTTC,CASSTGPGGNNEQFF
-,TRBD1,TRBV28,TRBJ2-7,TGTGCCAGCAGTTCCCACACCCCGACAGGGATAAGCTCCTACGAGCAGTACTTC,CASSSHTPTGISSYEQYF
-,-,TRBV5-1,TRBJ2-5,TGCGCCAGCAGCCTCAGGGGAGAAGGGACGCTAGAGACCCAGTACTTC,CASSLRGEGTLETQYF
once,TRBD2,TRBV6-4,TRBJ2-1,TGTGCCAGCCCCCTCATCGGGAGGGGCTGGGGGTACAATGAGCAGTTCTTC,CASPLIGRGWGYNEQFF
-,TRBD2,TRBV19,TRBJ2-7,TGTGCCAGTAGCTCGACTAGCGGGACAATCTACGAGCAGTACTTC,CASSSTSGTIYEQYF
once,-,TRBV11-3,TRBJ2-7,TGTGCCAGCAGCTTGAGGGCAGGCTACGAGCAGTACTTC,CASSLRAGYEQYF
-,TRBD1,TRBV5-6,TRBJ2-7,TGTGCCAGCAGCTTGGCCGCAGGACAGGGGGAAAACTTC,CASSLAAGQGENF
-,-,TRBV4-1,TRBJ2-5,TGCGCCAGCAGTTCCCAGGGTGGAAGAGAGACCCAGTACTTC,CASSSQGGRETQYF
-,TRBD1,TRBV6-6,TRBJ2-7,TGTGCCAGCAGTTACTCGAACGGACAGGAGGCCTACGAGCAGTACTTC,CASSYSNGQEAYEQYF
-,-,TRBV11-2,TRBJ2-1,TGTGCCAGCAGCCCCGGGACTCAGGGGCGGGATTCGTTCTTC,CASSPGTQGRDSFF
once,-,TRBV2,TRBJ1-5,TGTGCCAGCAGGTATAGCAATCAGCCCCAGCATTTT,CASRYSNQPQHF